This T cell receptor beta chain was found in a study of monozygotic twins with inflammatory bowel disease (dated by TCRdb to between 2018 and 2020). Some background on the complete study: The full study comprised around 28 monozygotic twin pairs: nine German pairs (four IBD-concordant, five IBD-discordant) and 19 IBD-discordant Danish pairs. Disease-associated traits were sought mainly through comparisons between IBD patients and their genetically identical healthy co-twins within discordant pairs. Each individual had, on average, about 151 000 unique TCRalpha sequences and 181 000 unique TCRbeta sequences available for analysis.

Library preparation was by 5' RACE. For each TCR library, approximately 3.5 ug of total RNA was used. For each sample, cDNA synthesis with SMARTScribe reverse transcriptase was split into eight separate reactions. During cDNA synthesis, template switching was used to introduce unique molecular identifiers that contained a 6-nucleotide sample barcode. TCRalpha and TCRbeta cDNA was amplified by two nested PCRs of roughly 16 and 10 cycles, with bead purification after each PCR. Before amplification, the cDNA was treated with uracil DNA-glycosylase and purified using the QIAquick PCR purification kit. The second PCR added Illumina TruSeq-compatible adapters along with sample-specific barcodes. TapeStation and Qubit were used to check library quality and concentration, and roughly 5.5 ng of each library was pooled. Sequencing of pooled libraries was carried out on an Illumina HiSeq2500 single-index Rapid Run using 2 x 100 bp reads and custom sequencing primers. The original pipeline was this. PCR and sequencing errors were corrected by UMI-based consensus assembly using MiGEC version 1.2.6. V(D)J alignment, clonotype assembly and CDR3 extraction were performed with MiXCR version 2.1.1. To normalise gene usage, clonotype sharing and MAIT/NKT TCR abundance, the analysis used the top 1000, 10 000 and 20 000 clonotypes per sample. Diversity was computed as the inverse Simpson index with the vegan R package after downsampling to 27 000 UMIs. Paired Mann-Whitney U tests were applied to discordant twin pairs, with Benjamini-Hochberg correction for multiple testing. TCRdb reanalyzed the reads, keeping one entry per CDR3 protein sequence and omitting DNA. The V and J calls come from TCRdb's annotation, not from the publication. The table for this sample shows 350,000 to 550,000 distinct CDR3 sequences. The ten most abundant clones make up about 2.4% of the sample.

General study outcomes and caveats: Repertoire similarity did not differ between concordant and discordant twins, possibly due to limited statistical power. Distinction between different T cell subtypes could not be achieved in the analysis. IBD patients shared fewer clonotypes with other individuals than healthy twins did, most markedly in patients showing signs of disease activity. IBD patients had lower TCRbeta repertoire diversity, measured by the inverse Simpson index, than their healthy co-twins. The results gave no support for a single strong signal or clonotype linked to IBD. Because patients received different immunosuppressive treatments, the repertoires may have picked up extra background noise and variability between individuals.

Worth noting for this clonotype: Its antigen remains unidentified.

The CDR3 covers 18 residues, taking in both the cysteine and the phenylalanine. DNA is not on record. As encoded in the germline V gene, CDR1 is KGHSH while CDR2 is LQKENI. From each donor, a roughly 2.7 ml peripheral blood sample was collected into PAXgene tubes and kept at -80 degrees C. Without T cell sorting, total RNA was isolated from whole blood using the PAXgene blood miRNA kit on an automated QIAcube. Peripheral blood from monozygotic twin pairs who were concordant or discordant for inflammatory bowel disease underwent deep TCRalpha and TCRbeta repertoire profiling using unique molecular barcoding. Smoking habits were recorded for all twin pairs, with individuals classified as current, former or never smokers.

What was sequenced was blood. The V and J genes are TRBV18 and TRBJ2-1; with no DNA, the TCRdb D assignment of TRBD2 cannot be verified. This TCR was sampled from a human donor with ulcerative colitis or Crohn's disease, or a healthy co-twin of an affected twin (not recorded which). The CDR3 here reads CASSPQGPVGSSYNEQFF.